These T cell receptor beta chains were read from a single sample in a study of lymphopenia after photon versus proton radiotherapy. Profiling relied on immunoSEQ multiplex PCR, and the TCRdb table lists in-frame clones only, not all of them. The table has fewer than 25,000 clones, around nine tenths seen once. Sequencing was performed on peripheral blood, taken from a patient treated with proton-based radiotherapy. These receptors were taken from a woman aged 70 to 79 with pancreatic cancer. Some clones in this sample may be carry-over from other donors' samples. Both conserved end residues are part of each CDR3. The order of the fields is CDR3 DNA, CDR3 protein, J gene, V gene, clone size, D gene, CDR3 length. A D gene is named only where the DNA matches it firmly. Rows give clone size only sometimes, using once, few, many, or a class for an expanded clone.

CDR3nt: TGTGCCAGCTCACCGGGACTACACTACACCGGGGAGCTGTTTTTT
CDR3aa: CASSPGLHYTGELFF
j_gene: TRBJ2-2
v_gene: TRBV18
abundance: NA
d_gene: TRBD2
len: 15

CDR3nt: TGTGCCAGCAGTTGGGGGGGTTTCTACGAGCAGTACTTC
CDR3aa: CASSWGGFYEQYF
j_gene: TRBJ2-7
v_gene: TRBV6-5
abundance: NA
d_gene: TRBD2
len: 13

CDR3nt: TGTGCCAGCAGTTTACAAGGGGCGCTTGCCCACGAGCAGTACTTC
CDR3aa: CASSLQGALAHEQYF
j_gene: TRBJ2-7
v_gene: TRBV27
abundance: NA
d_gene: NA
len: 15

CDR3nt: TGCAGTACAGATGGCGTATACAATGAGCAGTTCTTC
CDR3aa: CSTDGVYNEQFF
j_gene: TRBJ2-1
v_gene: TRBV29-1
abundance: NA
d_gene: NA
len: 12

CDR3nt: TGCGCCAGCAGTCAAAGACAGGAGGTGGGCGAGCAGTACTTC
CDR3aa: CASSQRQEVGEQYF
j_gene: TRBJ2-7
v_gene: TRBV23-1
abundance: NA
d_gene: NA
len: 14

CDR3nt: TGTGCCACCAGCAGAGATAAGACCCAAGAGACCCAGTACTTC
CDR3aa: CATSRDKTQETQYF
j_gene: TRBJ2-5
v_gene: TRBV15
abundance: NA
d_gene: NA
len: 14

CDR3nt: TGCGCCAGCAGCCAAGATCGACGGAGCACAGATACGCAGTATTTT
CDR3aa: CASSQDRRSTDTQYF
j_gene: TRBJ2-3
v_gene: TRBV4-1
abundance: NA
d_gene: NA
len: 15

CDR3nt: TGTGCCTGCACTGGACTAGCGGGAGGCAATGAGCAGTTCTTC
CDR3aa: CACTGLAGGNEQFF
j_gene: TRBJ2-1
v_gene: TRBV30
abundance: NA
d_gene: TRBD2
len: 14

CDR3nt: TGTGCCAGCAACGGGAATTCCTACAATGAGCAGTTCTTC
CDR3aa: CASNGNSYNEQFF
j_gene: TRBJ2-1
v_gene: TRBV25-1
abundance: NA
d_gene: NA
len: 13

CDR3nt: TGCGCCAGCAGCCAAGATGGGCGGGGGGCAGGGGACAATGAGCAGTTCTTC
CDR3aa: CASSQDGRGAGDNEQFF
j_gene: TRBJ2-1
v_gene: TRBV4-3
abundance: NA
d_gene: TRBD2
len: 17

CDR3nt: TGTGCCAGTAGTATAGGGCACAGGCGCGAGCAGTACTTC
CDR3aa: CASSIGHRREQYF
j_gene: TRBJ2-7
v_gene: TRBV19
abundance: NA
d_gene: NA
len: 13

CDR3nt: TGTGCCAGCAGCCAAGAGAGGGGCCCGGGGAACACTGAAGCTTTCTTT
CDR3aa: CASSQERGPGNTEAFF
j_gene: TRBJ1-1
v_gene: TRBV4-2
abundance: NA
d_gene: NA
len: 16

CDR3nt: TGTGCCAGCAGCCCCCGGGACGGAAACTCCTACGAGCAGTACTTC
CDR3aa: CASSPRDGNSYEQYF
j_gene: TRBJ2-7
v_gene: TRBV7-9
abundance: NA
d_gene: NA
len: 15

CDR3nt: TGTGCCTGGAGTGTACAGGGGGAGGATAATTCACCCCTCCACTTT
CDR3aa: CAWSVQGEDNSPLHF
j_gene: TRBJ1-6
v_gene: TRBV30
abundance: NA
d_gene: TRBD1
len: 15

CDR3nt: TGTGCCAGCAACCTCGACAGGAGCTCCTACGAGCAGTACTTC
CDR3aa: CASNLDRSSYEQYF
j_gene: TRBJ2-7
v_gene: TRBV2
abundance: once
d_gene: NA
len: 14

CDR3nt: TGTGCCAGCCGTACGGGGGGATTGAACACTGAAGCTTTCTTT
CDR3aa: CASRTGGLNTEAFF
j_gene: TRBJ1-1
v_gene: TRBV19
abundance: NA
d_gene: NA
len: 14

CDR3nt: TGTGCCAGCAGTTACCGCCGAGAGAACACTGAAGCTTTCTTT
CDR3aa: CASSYRRENTEAFF
j_gene: TRBJ1-1
v_gene: TRBV6-5
abundance: NA
d_gene: NA
len: 14

CDR3nt: TGTGCCAGCAGTAACCGGGACAGGGGGCATCGGGAGACCCAGTACTTC
CDR3aa: CASSNRDRGHRETQYF
j_gene: TRBJ2-5
v_gene: TRBV27
abundance: NA
d_gene: TRBD1
len: 16

CDR3nt: TGCGCCAGCAGCCAGACACCAGGGAGTTACAGGGATGAGCAGTTCTTC
CDR3aa: CASSQTPGSYRDEQFF
j_gene: TRBJ2-1
v_gene: TRBV4-1
abundance: NA
d_gene: NA
len: 16

CDR3nt: TGTGCCAGCAGTTCCGACAGGGGGACCTCCTACGAGCAGTACTTC
CDR3aa: CASSSDRGTSYEQYF
j_gene: TRBJ2-7
v_gene: TRBV28
abundance: NA
d_gene: TRBD1
len: 15

CDR3nt: TGTGCCAGCACCCTCAACAGGGCCAGAGCTAACTATGGCTACACCTTC
CDR3aa: CASTLNRARANYGYTF
j_gene: TRBJ1-2
v_gene: TRBV28
abundance: NA
d_gene: NA
len: 16

CDR3nt: TGTGCCAGCAGCATCGACAGGACTAGCACAGATACGCAGTATTTT
CDR3aa: CASSIDRTSTDTQYF
j_gene: TRBJ2-3
v_gene: TRBV2
abundance: NA
d_gene: NA
len: 15

CDR3nt: TGCGCCAGCAGCGTCTCCGGGACAGACTCCTACGAGCAGTACTTC
CDR3aa: CASSVSGTDSYEQYF
j_gene: TRBJ2-7
v_gene: TRBV5-1
abundance: NA
d_gene: TRBD1
len: 15

CDR3nt: TGTGCCAGCAGCTTAGCGCCCCCAGGCCCCAGCACTGAAGCTTTCTTT
CDR3aa: CASSLAPPGPSTEAFF
j_gene: TRBJ1-1
v_gene: TRBV7-6
abundance: NA
d_gene: NA
len: 16

CDR3nt: TGTGCCAGCAGCTTAGTATTCGACTTCCCGAGCACAGATACGCAGTATTTT
CDR3aa: CASSLVFDFPSTDTQYF
j_gene: TRBJ2-3
v_gene: TRBV7-9
abundance: NA
d_gene: NA
len: 17

CDR3nt: TGCAGTGCTAGTTCGGGCAATGAGCAGTTCTTC
CDR3aa: CSASSGNEQFF
j_gene: TRBJ2-1
v_gene: TRBV20-1
abundance: NA
d_gene: NA
len: 11

CDR3nt: TGCGCCAGCAGCTTGTTCACAGACATGAACACTGAAGCTTTCTTT
CDR3aa: CASSLFTDMNTEAFF
j_gene: TRBJ1-1
v_gene: TRBV5-1
abundance: NA
d_gene: NA
len: 15

CDR3nt: TGCAGCGTTGAAGAGGGGGCGGACTACGAGCAGTACTTC
CDR3aa: CSVEEGADYEQYF
j_gene: TRBJ2-7
v_gene: TRBV29-1
abundance: NA
d_gene: NA
len: 13

CDR3nt: TGTGCCTGGAGTGTACCCCCCGGCAGGGGGGATTGGCCCCTCCACTTT
CDR3aa: CAWSVPPGRGDWPLHF
j_gene: TRBJ1-6
v_gene: TRBV30
abundance: NA
d_gene: TRBD1
len: 16

CDR3nt: TGTGCCAGCAGCTTGTCCCAGAGCTCCTACAATGAGCAGTTCTTC
CDR3aa: CASSLSQSSYNEQFF
j_gene: TRBJ2-1
v_gene: TRBV5-4
abundance: NA
d_gene: NA
len: 15

CDR3nt: TGTGCCACCACTTTAGGACTAGAAGAGACCCAGTACTTC
CDR3aa: CATTLGLEETQYF
j_gene: TRBJ2-5
v_gene: TRBV10-3
abundance: once
d_gene: TRBD2
len: 13

CDR3nt: TGTGCCAGCAACCCGAAACAACCAGATACGCAGTATTTT
CDR3aa: CASNPKQPDTQYF
j_gene: TRBJ2-3
v_gene: TRBV2
abundance: NA
d_gene: NA
len: 13

CDR3nt: TGTGCCAGCAGTCGACGAGCCCACTTTGGGGAAACCTACGAGCAGTACTTC
CDR3aa: CASSRRAHFGETYEQYF
j_gene: TRBJ2-7
v_gene: TRBV27
abundance: NA
d_gene: NA
len: 17

CDR3nt: TGTGCCAGCACCGCCTTAGGGACAGGGGGCGAAGCTTTCTTT
CDR3aa: CASTALGTGGEAFF
j_gene: TRBJ1-1
v_gene: TRBV28
abundance: once
d_gene: TRBD1
len: 14

CDR3nt: TGTGCCAGCAGCCAGCGGGGGGACGGAAGGTACGAGACCCAGTACTTC
CDR3aa: CASSQRGDGRYETQYF
j_gene: TRBJ2-5
v_gene: TRBV21-1
abundance: NA
d_gene: NA
len: 16

CDR3nt: TGTGCCAGCAGCCCAAACGGGGGCGGCACAGATACGCAGTATTTT
CDR3aa: CASSPNGGGTDTQYF
j_gene: TRBJ2-3
v_gene: TRBV7-2
abundance: NA
d_gene: NA
len: 15

CDR3nt: TGTGCCAGTAGTGCCTCAGGGGGCGTAGGTGAAGCTTTCTTT
CDR3aa: CASSASGGVGEAFF
j_gene: TRBJ1-1
v_gene: TRBV19
abundance: NA
d_gene: TRBD1
len: 14

CDR3nt: TGTGCCAGCAGCCCCACGAGGACAGTTGCAACTAATGAAAAACTGTTTTTT
CDR3aa: CASSPTRTVATNEKLFF
j_gene: TRBJ1-4
v_gene: TRBV7-9
abundance: NA
d_gene: NA
len: 17

CDR3nt: TGCGCCAGCACGACCGGGACAGATACCTACAATGAGCAGTTCTTC
CDR3aa: CASTTGTDTYNEQFF
j_gene: TRBJ2-1
v_gene: TRBV5-1
abundance: NA
d_gene: TRBD1
len: 15

CDR3nt: TGTGCCAGCAGTCAGACAGGGGGCCTTGGCTACACCTTC
CDR3aa: CASSQTGGLGYTF
j_gene: TRBJ1-2
v_gene: TRBV6-6
abundance: NA
d_gene: TRBD1
len: 13

CDR3nt: TGTGCCAGCTCACCGGGCGGGGTAGAAGCTTTCTTT
CDR3aa: CASSPGGVEAFF
j_gene: TRBJ1-1
v_gene: TRBV18
abundance: NA
d_gene: NA
len: 12

CDR3nt: TGTGCCAGCAGTTTCCAGGGGGGCAACACCGGGGAGCTGTTTTTT
CDR3aa: CASSFQGGNTGELFF
j_gene: TRBJ2-2
v_gene: TRBV27
abundance: NA
d_gene: NA
len: 15

CDR3nt: TGTGCCAGTAGCGCGGATTTGACTCCGACAGGGAGAGAGCAGTACTTC
CDR3aa: CASSADLTPTGREQYF
j_gene: TRBJ2-7
v_gene: TRBV19
abundance: NA
d_gene: TRBD1
len: 16

CDR3nt: TGTGCCAGCAGTGAAGCGCTTCAGGGTACCTATGGCTACACCTTC
CDR3aa: CASSEALQGTYGYTF
j_gene: TRBJ1-2
v_gene: TRBV6-1
abundance: NA
d_gene: NA
len: 15

CDR3nt: TGTGCCAGCAGCTTGCACAGGGGAGCAACTAATGAAAAACTGTTTTTT
CDR3aa: CASSLHRGATNEKLFF
j_gene: TRBJ1-4
v_gene: TRBV5-8
abundance: NA
d_gene: TRBD1
len: 16

CDR3nt: TGTGCCAGTACCAACCGGGACGCGAGATATTTGACGACCGGGGAGCTGTTTTTT
CDR3aa: CASTNRDARYLTTGELFF
j_gene: TRBJ2-2
v_gene: TRBV19
abundance: NA
d_gene: NA
len: 18

CDR3nt: TGCGCCAGCAGCTTCAGCCAGAACACTGAAGCTTTCTTT
CDR3aa: CASSFSQNTEAFF
j_gene: TRBJ1-1
v_gene: TRBV4-3
abundance: NA
d_gene: NA
len: 13

CDR3nt: TGTGCCAGTAGTATCCTCAGGGGGCAAACCGGGGAGCTGTTTTTT
CDR3aa: CASSILRGQTGELFF
j_gene: TRBJ2-2
v_gene: TRBV19
abundance: once
d_gene: TRBD1
len: 15

CDR3nt: TGTGCCAGCAGGGATCTGCCGAATCAGCCCCAGCATTTT
CDR3aa: CASRDLPNQPQHF
j_gene: TRBJ1-5
v_gene: TRBV28
abundance: NA
d_gene: NA
len: 13

CDR3nt: TGTGCCAGCAGTCCCCTCAGCGGGAAGTATTTCAATGAGCAGTTCTTC
CDR3aa: CASSPLSGKYFNEQFF
j_gene: TRBJ2-1
v_gene: TRBV11-2
abundance: once
d_gene: TRBD2
len: 16

CDR3nt: TGTGCCAGTAGCGCTGACAGGGGATCATCTTATCAGCCCCAGCATTTT
CDR3aa: CASSADRGSSYQPQHF
j_gene: TRBJ1-5
v_gene: TRBV19
abundance: NA
d_gene: TRBD1
len: 16

CDR3nt: TGTGCCAGCAGCTTGACAGGGGTAGCCAAAAACATTCAGTACTTC
CDR3aa: CASSLTGVAKNIQYF
j_gene: TRBJ2-4
v_gene: TRBV5-4
abundance: NA
d_gene: TRBD1
len: 15

CDR3nt: TGTGCCAGCAGTCCCCGAGTCGGACAGGGATATGGCTACACCTTC
CDR3aa: CASSPRVGQGYGYTF
j_gene: TRBJ1-2
v_gene: TRBV25-1
abundance: NA
d_gene: TRBD1
len: 15